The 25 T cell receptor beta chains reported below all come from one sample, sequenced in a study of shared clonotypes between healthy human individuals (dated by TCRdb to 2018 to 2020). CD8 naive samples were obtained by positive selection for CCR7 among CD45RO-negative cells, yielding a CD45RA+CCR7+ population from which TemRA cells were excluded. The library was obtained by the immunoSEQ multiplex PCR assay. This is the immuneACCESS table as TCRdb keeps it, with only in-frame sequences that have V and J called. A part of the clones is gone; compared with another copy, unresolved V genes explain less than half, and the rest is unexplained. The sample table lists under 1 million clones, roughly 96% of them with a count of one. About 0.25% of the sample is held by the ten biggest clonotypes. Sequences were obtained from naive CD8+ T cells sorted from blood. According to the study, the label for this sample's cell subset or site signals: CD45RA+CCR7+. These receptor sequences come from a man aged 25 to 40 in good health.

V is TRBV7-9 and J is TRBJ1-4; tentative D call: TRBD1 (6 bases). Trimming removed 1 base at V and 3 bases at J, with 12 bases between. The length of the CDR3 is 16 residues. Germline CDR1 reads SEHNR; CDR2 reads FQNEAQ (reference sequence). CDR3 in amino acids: CASSLGLGASNEKLFF. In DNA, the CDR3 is TGTGCCAGCAGCTTAGGTCTGGGGGCGTCTAATGAAAAACTGTTTTTT.

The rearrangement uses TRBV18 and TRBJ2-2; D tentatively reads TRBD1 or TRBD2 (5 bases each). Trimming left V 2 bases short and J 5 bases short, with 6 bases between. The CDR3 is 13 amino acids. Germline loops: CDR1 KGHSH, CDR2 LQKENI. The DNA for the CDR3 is TGTGCCAGCTCACCAGAGGGGACCGGGGAGCTGTTTTTT. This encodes CASSPEGTGELFF.

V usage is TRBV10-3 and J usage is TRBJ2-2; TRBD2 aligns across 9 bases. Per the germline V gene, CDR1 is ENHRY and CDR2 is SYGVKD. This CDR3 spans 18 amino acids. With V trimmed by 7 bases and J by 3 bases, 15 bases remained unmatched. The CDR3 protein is CAIKGVAGEGRHTGELFF. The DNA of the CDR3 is TGTGCCATCAAGGGAGTAGCGGGAGAGGGTCGGCACACCGGGGAGCTGTTTTTT.

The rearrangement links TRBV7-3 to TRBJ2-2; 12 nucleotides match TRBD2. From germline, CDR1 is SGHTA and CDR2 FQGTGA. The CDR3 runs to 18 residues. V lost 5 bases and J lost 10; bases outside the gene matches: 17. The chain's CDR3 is CASSEPSGRAGHGEELFF. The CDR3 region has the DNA TGTGCCAGCAGCGAACCTAGCGGGAGGGCCGGTCATGGAGAGGAGCTGTTTTTT.

CDR3 residues: CASSDRPGTSIEQFF. The CDR3 DNA is TGTGCCAGCAGTGACCGACCCGGGACTAGTATTGAGCAGTTCTTC. The J gene is TRBJ2-1, the V gene TRBV6-1; TRBD2 agrees at 8 bases. The junction had 10 bases not matched to a gene; V was cut back by 3 bases and J by 9 bases. The CDR3 has 15 residues. CDR1 and CDR2 (germline): MNHNS, SASEGT.

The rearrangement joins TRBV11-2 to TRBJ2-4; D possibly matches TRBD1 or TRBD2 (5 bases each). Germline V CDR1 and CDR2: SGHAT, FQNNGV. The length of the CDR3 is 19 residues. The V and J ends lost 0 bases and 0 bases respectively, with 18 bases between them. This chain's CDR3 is CASSLEGFPGAGAKNIQYF. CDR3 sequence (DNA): TGTGCCAGCAGCTTAGAGGGGTTCCCCGGGGCGGGAGCCAAAAACATTCAGTACTTC.

The DNA for the CDR3 is TGTGCCAGCAGCCCGCTCCTAGGGGGTGGCTACACCTTC. Translation: CASSPLLGGGYTF. The V and J genes are TRBV14 and TRBJ1-2, with D possibly TRBD1 on 6 matching bases. V dropped 4 bases and J dropped 7 bases, with 13 bases sitting between them. Germline values: CDR1 SGHDN, CDR2 FVKESK. The CDR3 has 13 residues.

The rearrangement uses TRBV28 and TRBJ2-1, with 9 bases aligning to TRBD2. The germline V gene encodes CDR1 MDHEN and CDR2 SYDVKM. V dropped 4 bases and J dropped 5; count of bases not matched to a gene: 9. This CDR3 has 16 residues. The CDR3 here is CASSSIRASGNNEQFF. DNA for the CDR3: TGTGCCAGCAGTTCCATTAGGGCTAGCGGGAACAATGAGCAGTTCTTC.

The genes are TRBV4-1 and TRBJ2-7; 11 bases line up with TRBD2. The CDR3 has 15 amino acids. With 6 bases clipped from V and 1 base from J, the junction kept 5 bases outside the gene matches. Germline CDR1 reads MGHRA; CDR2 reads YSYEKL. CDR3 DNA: TGCGCCAGCAGTTTTGGACTAGCGGGTTCCTACGAGCAGTACTTC. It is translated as CASSFGLAGSYEQYF.

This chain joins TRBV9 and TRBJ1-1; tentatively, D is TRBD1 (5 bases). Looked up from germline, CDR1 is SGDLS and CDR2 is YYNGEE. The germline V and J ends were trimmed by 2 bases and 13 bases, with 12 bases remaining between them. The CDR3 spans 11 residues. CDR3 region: CASSVNRKGFF. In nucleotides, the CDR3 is TGTGCCAGCAGCGTCAACAGGAAAGGTTTCTTT.

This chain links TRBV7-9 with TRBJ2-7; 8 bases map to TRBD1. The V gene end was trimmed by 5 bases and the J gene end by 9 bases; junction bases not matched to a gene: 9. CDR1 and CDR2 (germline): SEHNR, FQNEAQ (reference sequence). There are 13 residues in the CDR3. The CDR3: CASSPGQGRRQYF. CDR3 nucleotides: TGTGCCAGCAGCCCAGGACAGGGAAGGAGGCAGTACTTC.

CDR3 bases: TGTGCCAGCAGCCTATATAACCTTCAAGCGGGAGGATTCTACGAGCAGTACTTC. Its translation: CASSLYNLQAGGFYEQYF. The genes are TRBV5-5 and TRBJ2-7; 9 positions match TRBD2. This CDR3 has 18 amino acids. Trimming removed 4 bases from V and 3 bases from J; junction bases left unmatched: 17. Germline V CDR1 and CDR2: SGHKS, YYEKEE (reference sequence).

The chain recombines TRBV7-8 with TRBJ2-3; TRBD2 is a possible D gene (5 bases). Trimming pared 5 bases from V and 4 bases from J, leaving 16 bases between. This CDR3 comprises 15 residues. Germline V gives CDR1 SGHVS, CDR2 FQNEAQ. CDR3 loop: CASSPEGSLADTQYF. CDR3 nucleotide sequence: TGTGCCAGCAGCCCAGAGGGATCCCTGGCAGATACGCAGTATTTT.

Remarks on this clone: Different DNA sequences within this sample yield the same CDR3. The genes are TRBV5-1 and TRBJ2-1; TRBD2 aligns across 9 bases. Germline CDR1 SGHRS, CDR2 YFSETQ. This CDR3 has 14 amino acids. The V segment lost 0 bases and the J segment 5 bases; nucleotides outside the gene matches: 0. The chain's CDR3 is CASSLGLADNEQFF. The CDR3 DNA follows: TGCGCCAGCAGCTTGGGACTAGCGGACAATGAGCAGTTCTTC.

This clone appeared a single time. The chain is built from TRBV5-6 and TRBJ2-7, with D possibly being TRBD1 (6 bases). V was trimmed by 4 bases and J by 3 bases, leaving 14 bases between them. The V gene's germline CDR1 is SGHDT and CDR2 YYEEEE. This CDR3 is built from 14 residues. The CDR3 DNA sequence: TGTGCCAGCAGCCCACAGGGAGACAACTACGAGCAGTACTTC. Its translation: CASSPQGDNYEQYF.

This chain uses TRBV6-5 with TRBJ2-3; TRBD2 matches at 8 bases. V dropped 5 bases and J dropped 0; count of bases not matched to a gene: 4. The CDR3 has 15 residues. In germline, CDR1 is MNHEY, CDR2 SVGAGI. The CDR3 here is CASSRLASSTDTQYF. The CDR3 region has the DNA TGTGCCAGCAGTAGACTAGCGAGTAGCACAGATACGCAGTATTTT.

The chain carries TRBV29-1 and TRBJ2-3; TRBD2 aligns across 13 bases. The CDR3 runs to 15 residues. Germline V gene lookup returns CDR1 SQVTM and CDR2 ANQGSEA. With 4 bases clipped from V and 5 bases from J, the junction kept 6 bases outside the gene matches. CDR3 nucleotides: TGCAGCGTTGGCGGACTAGCGGGAGAGGTAGATACGCAGTATTTT. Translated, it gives CSVGGLAGEVDTQYF.

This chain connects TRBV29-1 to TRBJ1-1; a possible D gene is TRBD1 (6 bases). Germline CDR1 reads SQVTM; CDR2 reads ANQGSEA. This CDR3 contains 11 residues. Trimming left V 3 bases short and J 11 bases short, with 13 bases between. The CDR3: CSVDRGLDAFF. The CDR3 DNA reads TGCAGCGTTGACAGGGGTTTGGACGCTTTCTTT.

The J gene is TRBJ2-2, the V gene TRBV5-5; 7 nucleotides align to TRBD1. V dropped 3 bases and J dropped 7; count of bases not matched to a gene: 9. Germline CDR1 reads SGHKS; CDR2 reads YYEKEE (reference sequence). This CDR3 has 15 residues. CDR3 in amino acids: CASSSAGTVSGELFF. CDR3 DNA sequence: TGTGCCAGCAGCTCAGCCGGGACAGTGAGCGGGGAGCTGTTTTTT. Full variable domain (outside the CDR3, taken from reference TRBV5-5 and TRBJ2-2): DAGVTQSPTHLIKTRGQQVTLRCSPISGHKSVSWYQQVLGQGPQFIFQYYEKEERGRGNFPDRFSARQFPNYSSELNVNALLLGDSALYLCASSSAGTVSGELFFGEGSRLTVL.

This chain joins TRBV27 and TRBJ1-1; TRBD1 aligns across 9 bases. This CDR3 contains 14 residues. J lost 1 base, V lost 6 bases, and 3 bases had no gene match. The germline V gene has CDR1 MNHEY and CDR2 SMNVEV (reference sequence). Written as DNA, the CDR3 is TGTGCCAGCAGGGGGGACAGGGCGAACACTGAAGCTTTCTTT. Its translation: CASRGDRANTEAFF.

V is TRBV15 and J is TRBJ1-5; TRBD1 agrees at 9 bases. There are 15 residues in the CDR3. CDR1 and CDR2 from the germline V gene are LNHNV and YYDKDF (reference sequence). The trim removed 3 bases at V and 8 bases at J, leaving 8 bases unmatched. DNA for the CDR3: TGTGCCACCAGCAGTGGACAGGGGATGTGGGAGCCCCAGCATTTT. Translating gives CATSSGQGMWEPQHF.

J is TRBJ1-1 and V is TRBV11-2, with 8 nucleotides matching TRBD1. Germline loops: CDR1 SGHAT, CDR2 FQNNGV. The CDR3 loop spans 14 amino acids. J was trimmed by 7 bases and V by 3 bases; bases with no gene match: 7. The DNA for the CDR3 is TGTGCCAGCAGCTTTGGACAGGGAGGATTTGAAGCTTTCTTT. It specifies CASSFGQGGFEAFF.

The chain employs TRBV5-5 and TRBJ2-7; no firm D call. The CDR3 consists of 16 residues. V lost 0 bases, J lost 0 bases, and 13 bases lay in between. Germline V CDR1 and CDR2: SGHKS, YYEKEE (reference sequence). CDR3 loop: CASSLADPGYSYEQYF. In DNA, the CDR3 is TGTGCCAGCAGCTTGGCCGACCCAGGATACTCCTACGAGCAGTACTTC.

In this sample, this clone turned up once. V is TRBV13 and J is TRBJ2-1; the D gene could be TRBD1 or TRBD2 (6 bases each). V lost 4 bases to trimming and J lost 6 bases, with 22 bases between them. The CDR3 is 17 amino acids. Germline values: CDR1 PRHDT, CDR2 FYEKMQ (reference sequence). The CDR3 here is CASSWGRDLLPGNEQFF. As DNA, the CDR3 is TGTGCCAGCAGCTGGGGGCGGGACCTTCTTCCGGGCAATGAGCAGTTCTTC.

CDR3 sequence: CASSELGADTYNEQFF. The CDR3 nucleotides are TGTGCCAGCAGTGAGCTCGGGGCCGATACCTACAATGAGCAGTTCTTC. The chain combines TRBV6-1 with TRBJ2-1; D tentatively fits TRBD1 or TRBD2 (5 bases each). The CDR3 is 16 amino acids. Per the germline V gene, CDR1 is MNHNS and CDR2 is SASEGT. V was trimmed by 3 bases and J by 2 bases, leaving 14 bases between them.